This T cell receptor (beta chain) was obtained from a study of blood T cell repertoires in COVID-19. Overall study context: Samples representing acute and convalescent COVID-19 were sourced from the United States, Italy and Spain. Sources were T cells, B-cell-depleted T cells, or PBMCs; the material itself was cDNA or gDNA.

Here immunoSEQ multiplex PCR was the method, and the copy in TCRdb shows in-frame clones only, minus some. The table shows about 150,000 clones, with 70% to 85% occurring only once. In germline, CDR1 is SGHRS, CDR2 YFSETQ. Trimming took 0 bases from V and 9 from J; bases not matched to a gene: 6. The CDR3 totals 15 residues. This chain uses TRBV5-1 with TRBJ2-2; TRBD1 matches at 9 bases. The sample consisted of peripheral blood. This sequence was found in a woman aged 55-69 years with acute or convalescent COVID-19. The CDR3 loop reads CASSLAGQGGRELFF. The CDR3, as DNA: TGCGCCAGCAGCTTGGCGGGACAGGGAGGCCGGGAGCTGTTTTTT.